This T cell receptor (beta chain) was observed in a study of cytomegalovirus exposure and HLA in healthy donors. This clone was counted once. Its antigen remains unidentified. From germline, CDR1 is SGHRS and CDR2 YFSETQ. The CDR3 loop spans 15 amino acids. Trimming shortened V by 4 bases and J by 11 bases, and 24 bases separated the two germline ends. Whole-study findings and limits: Most TCRs appeared rarely, but some public TCRs recurred in many donors.

TCRdb's table, derived via immunoSEQ multiplex PCR, lists solely in-frame clones and lacks some. The table includes 90,000 to 130,000 clones, approximately 90% detected once. The donors were members of the validation cohort, which comprised roughly 120 subjects and was separate from the first cohort of 600 to 800 subjects. The sequence came from a woman in her 30s in good health and CMV-seropositive. Specimen: PBMCs. The V call is TRBV5-1, the J call TRBJ1-1; D possibly corresponds to TRBD1 (6 bases). The CDR3 DNA reads as TGCGCCAGCAGCGTCCAACCCAGGGGAACACTGGGGGCTTTCTTT. Protein product: CASSVQPRGTLGAFF. The whole variable domain, remainder taken from reference TRBV5-1 and TRBJ1-1, is KAGVTQTPRYLIKTRGQQVTLSCSPISGHRSVSWYQQTPGQGLQFLFEYFSETQRNKGNFPGRFSGRQFSNSRSEMNVSTLELGDSALYLCASSVQPRGTLGAFFGQGTRLTVV.